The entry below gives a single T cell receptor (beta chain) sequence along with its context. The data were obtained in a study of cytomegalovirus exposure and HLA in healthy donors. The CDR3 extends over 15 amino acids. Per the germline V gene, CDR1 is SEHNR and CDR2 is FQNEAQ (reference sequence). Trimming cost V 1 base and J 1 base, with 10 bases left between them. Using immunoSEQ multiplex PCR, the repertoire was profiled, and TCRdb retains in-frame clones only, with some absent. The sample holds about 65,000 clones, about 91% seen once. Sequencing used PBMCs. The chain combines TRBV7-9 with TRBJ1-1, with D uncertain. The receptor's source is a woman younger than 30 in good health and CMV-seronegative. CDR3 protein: CASSLEAGGNTEAFF. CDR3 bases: TGTGCCAGCAGCTTAGAGGCGGGAGGGAACACTGAAGCTTTCTTT. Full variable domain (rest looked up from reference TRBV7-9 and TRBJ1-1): DTGVSQNPRHKITKRGQNVTFRCDPISEHNRLYWYRQTLGQGPEFLTYFQNEAQLEKSRLLSDRFSAERPKGSFSTLEIQRTEQGDSAMYLCASSLEAGGNTEAFFGQGTRLTVV.